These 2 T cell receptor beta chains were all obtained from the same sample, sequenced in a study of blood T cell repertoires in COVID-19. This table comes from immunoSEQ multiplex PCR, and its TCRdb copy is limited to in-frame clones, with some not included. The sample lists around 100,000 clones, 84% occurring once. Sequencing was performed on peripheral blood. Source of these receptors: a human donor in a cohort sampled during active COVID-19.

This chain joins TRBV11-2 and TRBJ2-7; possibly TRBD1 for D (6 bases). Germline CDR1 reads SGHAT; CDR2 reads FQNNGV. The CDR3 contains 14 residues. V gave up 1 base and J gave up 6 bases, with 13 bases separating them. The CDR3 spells CASSLVQGQGEQYF. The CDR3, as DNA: TGTGCCAGCAGCTTAGTGCAGGGGCAAGGCGAGCAGTACTTC.

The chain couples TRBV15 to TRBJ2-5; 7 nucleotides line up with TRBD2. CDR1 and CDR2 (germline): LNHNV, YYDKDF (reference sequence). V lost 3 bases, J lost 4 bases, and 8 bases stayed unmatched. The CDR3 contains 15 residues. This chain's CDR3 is CATSSLPVAGETQYF. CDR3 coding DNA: TGTGCCACCAGCAGCCTCCCGGTAGCGGGAGAGACCCAGTACTTC.